Described below is a single T cell receptor (beta chain) sequence and its context. These data originate in a study of blood T cell repertoires in COVID-19. Looking at the study overall: The cDNA or gDNA used as material had been derived from T cells, B-cell-depleted T cells, or PBMCs.

In germline, CDR1 is SGHTS, CDR2 YDEGEE. V lost 6 bases to trimming and J lost 8 bases, with 18 bases between them. CDR3 length: 14 residues. Per the original methods: It was from reference gene primer amplification that nucleated cell counts were estimated. The repertoire was sequenced with immunoSEQ multiplex PCR; TCRdb's copy has only in-frame clones and lacks some. The V and J calls and clone size were taken over from that table, and D and trimming were inferred from the DNA. The sample holds 140,000 or so clones, about 87% seen once. The V and J genes are TRBV5-8 and TRBJ2-1, with D possibly matching TRBD2 (6 bases). Sequencing was performed on peripheral blood. The sequence was collected from a man aged 55 to 70 with active or convalescent COVID-19. The CDR3 reads CASTFGLLMDEQFF. CDR3 bases: TGTGCCAGCACCTTTGGACTACTGATGGATGAGCAGTTCTTC.